This T cell receptor (beta chain) was retrieved from a study of cytomegalovirus exposure and HLA in healthy donors. This clone was counted a few times. The PCR made use of 60 Vbeta and 13 Jbeta primers. Generated by immunoSEQ multiplex PCR, the TCRdb table keeps only in-frame clones and is missing some. Here the sample spans tens of thousands of clones, 7.5% to 8.5% being singletons. V lost 7 bases, J lost 4 bases, and 10 bases stayed unmatched. The CDR3 is 15 residues long. CDR1 is SQVTM, CDR2 ANQGSEA, per germline. The sequenced material came from PBMCs. The chain links TRBV29-1 to TRBJ2-2, with TRBD1 identical over 9 bases. This receptor was identified in a man in his fifties or sixties in good health and CMV-seronegative. The CDR3 is CSARRGTGTTGELFF. For the CDR3, the DNA is TGCAGCGCGAGGAGGGGGACAGGGACCACCGGGGAGCTGTTTTTT.